The entry that follows covers one T cell receptor beta chain sequence. What it binds is unknown. CDR1 is SGHTA, CDR2 FQGNSA, per germline. The CDR3 length is 15 residues. V was shortened by 3 bases and J by 3 bases, with 13 bases between the two germline ends. These data come from a study of CD8 T cells in ankylosing spondylitis. In TCRdb, the 5' RACE reads were re-called with MiXCR into one record per CDR3 protein. Among hundreds of thousands of distinct CDR3 sequences listed, roughly 8.6% were seen once. Study outcomes and limitations: Both synovial fluid and blood in reactive arthritis had previously been reported to carry some motif variants. Among TCR beta sequences, a motif of several highly homologous variants appeared characteristic of ankylosing spondylitis blood. The authors reported significant enrichment of disease-linked clones in matched ankylosing spondylitis synovial fluid.

The chain uses TRBV7-2 and TRBJ2-3; D might be TRBD2 (5 bases). Sequences were obtained from blood, either unsorted or a sorted T cell fraction (not recorded which). This receptor was identified in a male donor with ankylosing spondylitis or in good health (not recorded which). The CDR3: CASSFSFRGTDTQYF. The CDR3 nucleotides are TGTGCCAGCAGCTTTTCTTTCCGGGGAACAGATACGCAGTATTTT.